The rows below give T cell receptor beta chains drawn from one sample of a study of tumor-infiltrating lymphocytes in localized non-small cell lung cancer. Using immunoSEQ multiplex PCR, the repertoire was profiled, and TCRdb retains in-frame clones only, with some absent. The sample contains thousands of clones, 77% of which appear only once. Material: lung tumor tissue. The receptors originated from a human donor with non-small cell lung cancer. CDR3s include the opening cysteine and the closing phenylalanine or tryptophan. Fields, in order: D gene, V gene, clone size, J gene, CDR3 DNA, CDR3 protein. The D gene is left open where the match is weak. The size field is filled for only some rows; it gives once, few, many or a size class.

d_call: .; v_call: TRBV7-2; clone_size: .; j_call: TRBJ2-7; cdr3_nt: TGTGCCAGCAGCTTAGATGTGGGGAGCTACGAGCAGTACTTC; cdr3_aa: CASSLDVGSYEQYF
d_call: .; v_call: TRBV29-1; clone_size: .; j_call: TRBJ1-1; cdr3_nt: TGCAGCGTTGCTGAATGGGATAACACTGAAGCTTTCTTT; cdr3_aa: CSVAEWDNTEAFF
d_call: .; v_call: TRBV5-1; clone_size: .; j_call: TRBJ2-1; cdr3_nt: TGCGCCAGCAGGCCACTTGGGATGGGGGGATTGGATGAGCAGTTCTTC; cdr3_aa: CASRPLGMGGLDEQFF
d_call: TRBD1; v_call: TRBV19; clone_size: .; j_call: TRBJ1-2; cdr3_nt: TGTGCCAGTTTTCTCGGGACAGGGGATGGCTACACCTTC; cdr3_aa: CASFLGTGDGYTF
d_call: TRBD1; v_call: TRBV18; clone_size: .; j_call: TRBJ2-2; cdr3_nt: TGTGCCAGCTCACCACCGGACAGGGCCCTTTCGGATACCGGGGAGCTGTTTTTT; cdr3_aa: CASSPPDRALSDTGELFF
d_call: .; v_call: TRBV28; clone_size: medium-sized; j_call: TRBJ2-2; cdr3_nt: TGTGCCAGCAGTCCCGAGAGGGGGAGGGTCACCGGGGAGCTGTTTTTT; cdr3_aa: CASSPERGRVTGELFF
d_call: .; v_call: TRBV28; clone_size: .; j_call: TRBJ1-2; cdr3_nt: TGTGCCAGCAGTTGGTTGTTTAGTTATGGCTACACCTTC; cdr3_aa: CASSWLFSYGYTF
d_call: TRBD1; v_call: TRBV10-3; clone_size: .; j_call: TRBJ2-5; cdr3_nt: TGTGCCATCAGTGATGGACAGGGAGGTGAGACCCAGTACTTC; cdr3_aa: CAISDGQGGETQYF
d_call: TRBD2; v_call: TRBV7-9; clone_size: .; j_call: TRBJ2-3; cdr3_nt: TGTGCCAGCAGCCCGACTAGCGGGAGGGATGCAGATACGCAGTATTTT; cdr3_aa: CASSPTSGRDADTQYF
d_call: .; v_call: TRBV6-6; clone_size: .; j_call: TRBJ1-1; cdr3_nt: TGTGCCAGCAGTTACCCCTCAGGAGGTATGAACACTGAAGCTTTCTTT; cdr3_aa: CASSYPSGGMNTEAFF
d_call: .; v_call: TRBV18; clone_size: .; j_call: TRBJ2-6; cdr3_nt: TGTGCCAGCTCAGGGGCCCGGGATGGGGCCAACGTCCTGACTTTC; cdr3_aa: CASSGARDGANVLTF